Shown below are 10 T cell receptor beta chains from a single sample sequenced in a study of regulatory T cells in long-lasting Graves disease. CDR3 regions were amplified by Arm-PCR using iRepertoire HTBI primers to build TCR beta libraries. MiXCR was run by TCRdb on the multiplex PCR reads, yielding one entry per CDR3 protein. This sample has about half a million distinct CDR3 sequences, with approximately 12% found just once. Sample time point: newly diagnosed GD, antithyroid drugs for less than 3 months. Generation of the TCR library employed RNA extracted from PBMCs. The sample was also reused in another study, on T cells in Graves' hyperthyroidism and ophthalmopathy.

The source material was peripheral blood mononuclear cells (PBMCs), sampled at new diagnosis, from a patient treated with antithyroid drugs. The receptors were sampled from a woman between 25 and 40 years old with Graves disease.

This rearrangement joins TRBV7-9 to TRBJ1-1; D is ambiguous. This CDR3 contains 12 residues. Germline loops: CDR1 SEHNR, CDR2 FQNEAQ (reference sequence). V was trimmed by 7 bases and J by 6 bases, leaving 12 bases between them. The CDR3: CASNLGYAEAFF. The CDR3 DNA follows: TGTGCCAGCAACCTTGGCTACGCTGAAGCTTTCTTT.

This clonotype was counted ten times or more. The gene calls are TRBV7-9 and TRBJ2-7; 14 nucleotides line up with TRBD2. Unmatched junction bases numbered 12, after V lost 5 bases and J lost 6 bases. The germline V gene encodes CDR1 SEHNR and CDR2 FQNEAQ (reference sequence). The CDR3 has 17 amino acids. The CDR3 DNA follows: TGTGCCAGCAGCGCGCGACCGGGACTAGCGGGAGTGTCCGAGCAGTACTTC. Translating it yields CASSARPGLAGVSEQYF.

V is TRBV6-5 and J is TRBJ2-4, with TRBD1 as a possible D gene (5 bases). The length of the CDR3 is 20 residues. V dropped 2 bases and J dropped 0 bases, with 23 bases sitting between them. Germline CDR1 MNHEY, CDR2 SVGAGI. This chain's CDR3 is CASSYATGQPGPIAKNIQYF. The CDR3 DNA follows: TGTGCCAGCAGTTACGCGACCGGACAACCCGGTCCAATAGCCAAAAACATTCAGTACTTC.

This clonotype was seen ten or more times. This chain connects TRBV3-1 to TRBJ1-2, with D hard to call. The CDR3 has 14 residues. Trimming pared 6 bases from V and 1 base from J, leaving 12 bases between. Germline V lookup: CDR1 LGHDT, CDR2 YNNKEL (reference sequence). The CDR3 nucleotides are TGTGCCAGCAGATCCCTTGGTGATAACTATGGCTACACCTTC. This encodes CASRSLGDNYGYTF. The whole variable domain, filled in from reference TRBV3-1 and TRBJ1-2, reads DTAVSQTPKYLVTQMGNDKSIKCEQNLGHDTMYWYKQDSKKFLKIMFSYNNKELIINETVPNRFSPKSPDKAHLNLHINSLELGDSAVYFCASRSLGDNYGYTFGSGTRLTVV.

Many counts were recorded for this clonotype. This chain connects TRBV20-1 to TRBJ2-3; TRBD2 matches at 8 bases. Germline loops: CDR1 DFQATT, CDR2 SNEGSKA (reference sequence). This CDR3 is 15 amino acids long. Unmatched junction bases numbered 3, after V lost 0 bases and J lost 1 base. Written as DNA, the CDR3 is TGCAGTGCTAGAGAAGAACTAGCGGGCACAGATACGCAGTATTTT. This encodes CSAREELAGTDTQYF.

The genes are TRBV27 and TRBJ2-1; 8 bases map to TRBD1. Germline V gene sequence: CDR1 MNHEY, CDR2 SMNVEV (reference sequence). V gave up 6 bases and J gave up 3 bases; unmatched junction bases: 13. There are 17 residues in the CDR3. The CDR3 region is CASRPGQGALVYNEQFF. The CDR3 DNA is TGTGCCAGCAGACCCGGGCAGGGGGCCCTCGTCTACAATGAGCAGTTCTTC.

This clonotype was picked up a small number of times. The CDR3 bases are TGCGCCAGCAGGACTAGCGGGAGAGGAGAGGAGACCCAGTACTTC. Translated: CASRTSGRGEETQYF. The V and J genes are TRBV4-1 and TRBJ2-5; 12 positions agree with TRBD2. The CDR3 consists of 15 residues. Trimming cost V 6 bases and J 5 bases; bases outside gene matches: 7. Germline V gives CDR1 MGHRA, CDR2 YSYEKL.

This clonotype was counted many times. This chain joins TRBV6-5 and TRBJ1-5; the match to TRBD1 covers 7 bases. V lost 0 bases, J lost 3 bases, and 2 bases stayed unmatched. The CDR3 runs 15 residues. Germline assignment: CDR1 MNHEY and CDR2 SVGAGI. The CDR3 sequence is CASSYSGGPNQPQHF. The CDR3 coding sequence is TGTGCCAGCAGTTACTCAGGGGGCCCCAATCAGCCCCAGCATTTT.

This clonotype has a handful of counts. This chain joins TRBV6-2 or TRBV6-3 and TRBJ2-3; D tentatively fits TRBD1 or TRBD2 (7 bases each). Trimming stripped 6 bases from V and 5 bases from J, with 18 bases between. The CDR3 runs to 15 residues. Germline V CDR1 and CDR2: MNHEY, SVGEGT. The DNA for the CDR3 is TGTGCCAGCAGCTCAGGGGGGGGCCGGAGAGATACGCAGTATTTT. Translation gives CASSSGGGRRDTQYF.

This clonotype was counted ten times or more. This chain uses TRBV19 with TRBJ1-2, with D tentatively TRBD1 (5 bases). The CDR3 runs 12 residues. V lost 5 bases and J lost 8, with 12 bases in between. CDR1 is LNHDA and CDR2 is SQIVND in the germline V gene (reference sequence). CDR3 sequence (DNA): TGTGCCAGTAGTCTGGGGCCGGGAGGCTACACCTTC. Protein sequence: CASSLGPGGYTF.